The 17 T cell receptor beta chains listed next were all sequenced from one sample in a study of pediatric ulcerative colitis (dated by TCRdb to between 2018 and 2020). During colonoscopy, one to two rectal pinch biopsies were obtained for research purposes. The method behind the library was the immunoSEQ multiplex PCR assay. In its TCRdb copy, this immuneACCESS table keeps in-frame sequences only and misses some clones. Where compared with another copy, unresolved V genes explain less than half of these, and the others have no known cause. The sample table records 20,000 to 25,000 clones; 65% to 80% of these occur just once. About 7.8% of the sample comes from the top ten. Sequencing was performed on gut tissue. The receptors were gathered from a boy aged 5-17 years with severe ulcerative colitis.

V and J are TRBV30 and TRBJ2-3; a weak D match, TRBD2 (6 bases). This CDR3 spans 13 amino acids. Trimming pared 3 bases from V and 6 bases from J, leaving 13 bases between. Germline V gene data show CDR1 as GTSNPN and CDR2 as SVGIG (reference sequence). The CDR3 here is CAWSPWDWDTQYF. Written as DNA, the CDR3 is TGTGCCTGGAGCCCATGGGACTGGGATACGCAGTATTTT.

The rearrangement links TRBV5-4 to TRBJ1-4; D may be TRBD1 (6 bases). The CDR3 contains 15 residues. Trimming took off 4 bases at V and 3 bases at J, with 13 bases between the two ends. Germline V gene sequence: CDR1 SGHNT, CDR2 YYREEE (reference sequence). CDR3 nucleotide sequence: TGTGCCAGCAGCGAAACAGGGCAAGCTAATGAAAAACTGTTTTTT. It yields the protein CASSETGQANEKLFF.

The gene calls are TRBV9 and TRBJ2-1; 8 positions match TRBD2. The germline V gene encodes CDR1 SGDLS and CDR2 YYNGEE. The CDR3 is 17 residues long. Trimming removed 0 bases from V and 7 bases from J; junction bases left unmatched: 12. The CDR3 is CASSVGSGGLGKNEQFF. CDR3 nucleotide sequence: TGTGCCAGCAGCGTAGGATCCGGGGGACTAGGAAAAAATGAGCAGTTCTTC.

The chain recombines TRBV10-1 with TRBJ2-5, with TRBD2 matching over 11 bases. CDR3 size: 19 residues. The ends lost 7 bases at V and 2 bases at J; junction bases unmatched: 18. Germline V gene sequence: CDR1 WNHNN, CDR2 SYGVQD (reference sequence). The CDR3 reads CASTQPGRLAGGPQETQYF. As DNA, the CDR3 is TGCGCCAGCACCCAACCGGGGCGCCTAGCGGGAGGCCCGCAAGAGACCCAGTACTTC.

The chain couples TRBV12-2 to TRBJ2-7; TRBD2 is the table's D call, not checked against the DNA. TRBV12-2 is a documented pseudogene. The CDR3 totals 17 residues. CDR3 sequence reads: CASRLLYRSTGAYEQYF. Written as DNA, the CDR3 is TGTGCAAGTCGCTTACTCTACCGGTCAACGGGGGCCTACGAGCAGTACTTC.

This sequence joins TRBV7-9 and TRBJ2-1, with D tentatively TRBD1 (5 bases). CDR1 is SEHNR, CDR2 FQNEAQ, per germline (reference sequence). The CDR3 is 15 amino acids. V lost 5 bases to trimming and J lost 3 bases, with 14 bases between them. CDR3 coding DNA: TGTGCCAGCAGCCCAGGGCAAGTCGACTACAATGAGCAGTTCTTC. Protein sequence: CASSPGQVDYNEQFF.

The chain couples TRBV5-4 to TRBJ1-1; D is uncertain. The germline CDR1 and CDR2 sequences are SGHNT and YYREEE (reference sequence). The V end was cut by 3 bases, the J end by 3 bases, with 3 bases between. The CDR3 is 11 amino acids. The CDR3 bases are TGTGCCAGCAGCTCGGACACTGAAGCTTTCTTT. It translates to CASSSDTEAFF.

On this clone itself: The same CDR3 also results from other DNA sequences found in this sample. The CDR3 DNA reads TGTGCCAGCAGTTTATCGGGGGTCAATCAGCCCCAGCATTTT. It specifies CASSLSGVNQPQHF. The chain recombines TRBV28 with TRBJ1-5, with a tentative D call TRBD1 (5 bases). Germline V lookup: CDR1 MDHEN, CDR2 SYDVKM. The V end lost 1 base, the J end lost 3 bases, and 7 bases lay between the germline ends. This CDR3 region has 14 residues. Drawing the rest from reference TRBV28 and TRBJ1-5, the complete variable domain is DVKVTQSSRYLVKRTGEKVFLECVQDMDHENMFWYRQDPGLGLRLIYFSYDVKMKEKGDIPEGYSVSREKKERFSLILESASTNQTSMYLCASSLSGVNQPQHFGDGTRLSIL.

The V call is TRBV19, the J call TRBJ1-2; the D gene is possibly TRBD1 (5 bases). The germline CDR1 and CDR2 sequences are LNHDA and SQIVND (reference sequence). The V gene lost 7 bases and the J gene lost 4 bases, with 10 bases spanning the gap. The CDR3 covers 12 residues. The CDR3 spells CASTTGSYGYTF. The CDR3 nucleotides are TGTGCCAGTACCACAGGAAGCTATGGCTACACCTTC.

The V gene is TRBV4-1, the J gene TRBJ2-2; no clear D gene. V shed 0 bases and J shed 6 bases, with 14 bases lying between them. Germline V CDR1 and CDR2: MGHRA, YSYEKL. The CDR3 has 16 residues. The CDR3 DNA is TGCGCCAGCAGCCAAGATGGTAGCAGTAGGTCCGGGGAGCTGTTTTTT. Protein: CASSQDGSSRSGELFF.

Points on this clone: An end of the junction does not agree with germline; a read error may underlie this. V usage is TRBV15 and J usage is TRBJ2-1; D is possibly TRBD2 (5 bases). The CDR3 is made up of 17 amino acids. Per the germline V gene, CDR1 is LNHNV and CDR2 is YYDKDF (reference sequence). The CDR3 reads CATSVDPRLASNNEQFF. The DNA for the CDR3 is TGTGCCACCAGCGTCGACCCGCGTCTAGCCTCCAACAATGAGCAGTTCTTC.

The gene calls are TRBV4-3 and TRBJ2-5, with 11 bases lining up with TRBD2. CDR3 length: 18 residues. V trimming: 3 bases; J trimming: 5 bases; junction bases outside the gene matches: 14. CDR1 LGHNA and CDR2 YSLEER come from the germline V gene. In DNA form, the CDR3 reads TGCGCCAGCAGCCATAGACTAGCGGGAACGACATGGGATGAGACCCAGTACTTC. This sequence encodes CASSHRLAGTTWDETQYF.

The chain uses TRBV7-9 and TRBJ1-2; D remains unclear. Germline values: CDR1 SEHNR, CDR2 FQNEAQ (reference sequence). The CDR3 extends over 11 amino acids. V lost 2 bases to trimming and J lost 5 bases, with 3 bases between them. The CDR3: CASSLMYGYTF. The CDR3 DNA sequence: TGTGCCAGCAGCTTAATGTATGGCTACACCTTC.

The rearrangement joins TRBV6-1 to TRBJ1-5; D is uncertain. CDR3 size: 15 residues. CDR1 and CDR2 (germline): MNHNS, SASEGT. V lost 1 base, J lost 2 bases, and 9 bases lay in between. The DNA of the CDR3 is TGTGCCAGCAGTGAAGTTCTACTTGGCAATCAGCCCCAGCATTTT. The encoded protein is CASSEVLLGNQPQHF.

The CDR3 region is CASSYLPQGNYGYTF. The CDR3 DNA reads as TGTGCCAGCAGCTACCTCCCTCAGGGTAACTATGGCTACACCTTC. The chain couples TRBV2 to TRBJ1-2; D might be TRBD1 (5 bases). CDR3 length: 15 residues. The V and J ends lost 6 bases and 1 base respectively, with 15 bases between them. The V gene's germline CDR1 is SNHLY and CDR2 FYNNEI. Drawing the rest from reference TRBV2 and TRBJ1-2, the complete variable domain is EPEVTQTPSHQVTQMGQEVILRCVPISNHLYFYWYRQILGQKVEFLVSFYNNEISEKSEIFDDQFSVERPDGSNFTLKIRSTKLEDSAMYFCASSYLPQGNYGYTFGSGTRLTVV.

This CDR3 reads CASSLWGGGYEQYF. The CDR3 nucleotides read TGTGCCAGCAGCTTATGGGGCGGGGGCTACGAGCAGTACTTC. The V and J genes are TRBV7-2 and TRBJ2-7; TRBD2 matches at 7 bases. V was clipped by 2 bases and J by 3 bases; unmatched bases: 4. This CDR3 region has 14 residues. The germline CDR1 and CDR2 sequences are SGHTA and FQGNSA.

This chain uses TRBV2 with TRBJ2-7; no clear D gene. The CDR3 contains 12 residues. CDR1 is SNHLY, CDR2 FYNNEI, per germline. Deletions cut 8 bases from V and 0 bases from J, with 8 bases between. For the CDR3, the DNA is TGTGCCAGCCTCTTACCCTCCTACGAGCAGTACTTC. This gives the protein CASLLPSYEQYF.